This T cell receptor (beta chain) was retrieved from a study of CD8+CD57+ T cells in acquired aplastic anemia (dated by TCRdb to between 2018 and 2020). About the study as a whole: DNA extracted from sorted CD4+ and CD8+ cells had a mean of approximately 3.4 ug, with a range of roughly 0.17 to 27.4 ug. Healthy donor samples averaged roughly 9.9 million reads for CD4+ and roughly 11 million for CD8+ cells.

Profiling of TCR beta VDJ combinations and CDR3 sequences used genomic DNA as the template. TCR repertoire sequencing was run on an Illumina HiSeq 2000. From the authors' description of their analysis: Repertoires were assessed using TRBV/TRBJ rearrangement plots, CDR3 size and DJ length profiles, and Simpson's diversity index. Whichever DNA sequence was most abundant in the deep sequencing data was defined as the immunodominant clone. CDR3 amino acid sequences were screened for sharing across subjects and compared with published repertoires and the VDJdb database. TCRdb applied fastp at Q25 and MiXCR to the public reads, then kept only in-frame beta chains. Every entry covers one CDR3 protein and lists the most common genes and DNA from its rows. The V and J calls come from TCRdb's annotation, not from the publication. This sample has about 180,000 distinct CDR3 sequences in its table, and approximately 49% of those were observed once. The ten most abundant clones make up roughly 3% of the sample.

General study outcomes and caveats: Patients and healthy controls showed no significant difference in CD8+ Simpson's diversity (P=0.060). Roughly 30 CD8+ CDR3 sequences were found to be shared between patients and controls, but these sequences appeared to be highly expressed in patients and within the immunodominant clones of the patients.

Turning to this clonotype: Its antigen remains undetermined. The record has no base qualities; no much larger clone is one base away.

In this study, sorted CD4+ and CD8+ T cells from the blood of healthy subjects and of severe aplastic anemia patients had their TCR repertoires deep-sequenced. Ficoll-Paque density gradient centrifugation was used to isolate peripheral blood mononuclear cells. Before DNA extraction, CD4+ and CD8+ T cells were sorted with FACS or magnetic beads. The sample comprised sorted CD4+, CD8+, or CD8+CD57+ T cells (not recorded which) from PBMCs. This receptor was obtained from a human donor in good health.

The CDR3 reads CASSELGQKDYTF. The sequence in DNA is TGCGCCAGCAGTGAGTTGGGACAAAAGGACTACACCTTC. The rearranged segments are TRBV10-1 and TRBJ1-2; the D region possibly corresponds to TRBD1 (6 bases align). Cut back by 1 base and 10 bases, the V and J ends lie 13 bases apart. The CDR1 and CDR2 encoded by the germline V gene (reference sequence) are WNHNN and SYGVQD. From the cysteine through the phenylalanine, the CDR3 covers 13 amino acids. Just the 39-base CDR3 DNA is kept, in frame starting at base 1.